This T cell receptor beta chain was observed in a study of T cell repertoires in cytomegalovirus infection. Study-wide context: Matching HLA type and CMV infection were both indicated by public TCR beta signatures. Study outcomes and limitations: Across the ex vivo response, the dominant clonotypes were HLA-C-restricted CMV-specific TCR beta clonotypes. CMV carriers having the relevant HLA were flagged by cumulative public TCR beta family frequency.

This clonotype was found a few times. Its antigen is unknown. The V segment lost 7 bases and the J segment 0 bases; nucleotides outside the gene matches: 4. This CDR3 is 13 amino acids long. Germline V gives CDR1 SQVTM, CDR2 ANQGSEA. TCRdb fed the reads into MiXCR, producing one record per CDR3 protein. The table shows 170,000 or so distinct CDR3 sequences, with approximately 18% occurring only once. This rearrangement joins TRBV29-1 to TRBJ2-3; 7 bases agree with TRBD1. This clonotype was obtained from a human donor in good health (CMV status not recorded). Some clones in this sample may be carry-over from other donors' samples. Sequencing was carried out using CD8+ T cells from PBMCs. CDR3: CSAMTGSTDTQYF. In nucleotides, the CDR3 is TGCAGCGCCATGACAGGGAGCACAGATACGCAGTATTTT.